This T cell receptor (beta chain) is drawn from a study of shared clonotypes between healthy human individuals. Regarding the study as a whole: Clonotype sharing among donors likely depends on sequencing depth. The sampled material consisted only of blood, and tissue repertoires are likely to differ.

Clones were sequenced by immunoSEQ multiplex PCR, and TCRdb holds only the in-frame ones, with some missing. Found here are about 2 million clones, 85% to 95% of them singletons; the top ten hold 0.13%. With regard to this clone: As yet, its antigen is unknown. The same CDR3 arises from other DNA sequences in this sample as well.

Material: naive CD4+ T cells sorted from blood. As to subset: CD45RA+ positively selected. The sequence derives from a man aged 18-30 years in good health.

The CDR3 DNA reads as TGTGCCAGCAGCGGAGACGGAAATCAGCCCCAGCATTTT. It codes for CASSGDGNQPQHF. The V and J genes are TRBV2 and TRBJ1-5; D is unclear. Germline V gene data show CDR1 as SNHLY and CDR2 as FYNNEI. The V and J ends lost 6 bases and 4 bases respectively, with 10 bases between them. The CDR3 runs 13 residues.